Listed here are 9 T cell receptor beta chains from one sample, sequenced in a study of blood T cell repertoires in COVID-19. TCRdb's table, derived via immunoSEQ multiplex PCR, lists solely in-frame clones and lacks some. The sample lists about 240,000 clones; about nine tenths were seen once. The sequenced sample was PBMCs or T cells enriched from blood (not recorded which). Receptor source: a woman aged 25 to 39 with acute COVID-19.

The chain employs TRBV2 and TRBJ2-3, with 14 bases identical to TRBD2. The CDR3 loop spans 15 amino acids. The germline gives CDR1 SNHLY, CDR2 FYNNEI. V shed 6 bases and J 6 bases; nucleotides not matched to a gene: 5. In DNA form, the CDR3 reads TGTGCCAGCAGCTTGACTAGCGGGGGGGTGGATACGCAGTATTTT. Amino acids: CASSLTSGGVDTQYF.

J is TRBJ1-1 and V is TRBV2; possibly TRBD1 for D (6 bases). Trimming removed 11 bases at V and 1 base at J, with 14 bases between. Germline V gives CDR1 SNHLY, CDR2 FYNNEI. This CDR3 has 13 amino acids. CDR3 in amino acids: CAGGWTENTEAFF. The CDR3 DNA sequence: TGTGCCGGTGGGTGGACAGAGAACACTGAAGCTTTCTTT.

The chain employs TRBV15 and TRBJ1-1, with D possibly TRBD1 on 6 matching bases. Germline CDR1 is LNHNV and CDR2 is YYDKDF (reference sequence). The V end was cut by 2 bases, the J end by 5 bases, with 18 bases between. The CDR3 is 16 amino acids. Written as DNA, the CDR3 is TGTGCCACCAGCAGACCTAGGGGGGGCGCTGGGACTGAAGCTTTCTTT. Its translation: CATSRPRGGAGTEAFF.

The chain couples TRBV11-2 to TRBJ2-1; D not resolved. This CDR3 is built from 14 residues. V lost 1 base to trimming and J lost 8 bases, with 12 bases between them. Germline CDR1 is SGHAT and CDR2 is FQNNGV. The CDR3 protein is CASSLALIAYEQFF. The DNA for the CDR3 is TGTGCCAGCAGCTTAGCCCTCATCGCGTATGAGCAGTTCTTC.

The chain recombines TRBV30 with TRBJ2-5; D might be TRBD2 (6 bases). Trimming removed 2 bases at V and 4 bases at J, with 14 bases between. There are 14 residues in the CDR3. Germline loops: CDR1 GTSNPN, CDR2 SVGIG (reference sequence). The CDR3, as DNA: TGTGCCTGGAGTCGCCTGCTGCGGGGAGAGACCCAGTACTTC. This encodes CAWSRLLRGETQYF. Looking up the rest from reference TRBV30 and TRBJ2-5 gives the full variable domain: SQTIHQWPATLVQPVGSPLSLECTVEGTSNPNLYWYRQAAGRGLQLLFYSVGIGQISSEVPQNLSASRPQDRQFILSSKKLLLSDSGFYLCAWSRLLRGETQYFGPGTRLLVL.

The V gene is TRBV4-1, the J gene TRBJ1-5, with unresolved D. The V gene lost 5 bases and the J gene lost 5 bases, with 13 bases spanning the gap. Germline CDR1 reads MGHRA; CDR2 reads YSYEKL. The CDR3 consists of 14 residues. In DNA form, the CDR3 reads TGCGCCAGCAGCTCGTCCCTAGTGGATCAGCCCCAGCATTTT. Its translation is CASSSSLVDQPQHF.

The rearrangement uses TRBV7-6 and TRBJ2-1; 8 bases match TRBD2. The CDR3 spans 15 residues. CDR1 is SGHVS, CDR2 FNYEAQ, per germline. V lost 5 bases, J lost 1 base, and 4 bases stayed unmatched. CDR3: CASSAGLGSYNEQFF. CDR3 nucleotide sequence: TGTGCCAGCAGCGCGGGACTAGGTTCCTACAATGAGCAGTTCTTC. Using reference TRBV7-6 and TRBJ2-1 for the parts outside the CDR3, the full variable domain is GAGVSQSPRYKVTKRGQDVALRCDPISGHVSLYWYRQALGQGPEFLTYFNYEAQQDKSGLPNDRFSAERPEGSISTLTIQRTEQRDSAMYRCASSAGLGSYNEQFFGPGTRLTVL.

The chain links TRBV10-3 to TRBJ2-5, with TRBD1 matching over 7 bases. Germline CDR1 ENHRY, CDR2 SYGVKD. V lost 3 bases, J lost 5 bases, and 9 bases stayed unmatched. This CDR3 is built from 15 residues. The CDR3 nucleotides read TGTGCCATCAGTGAAGGGGGCAGGGGAGTGGAGACCCAGTACTTC. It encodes CAISEGGRGVETQYF.

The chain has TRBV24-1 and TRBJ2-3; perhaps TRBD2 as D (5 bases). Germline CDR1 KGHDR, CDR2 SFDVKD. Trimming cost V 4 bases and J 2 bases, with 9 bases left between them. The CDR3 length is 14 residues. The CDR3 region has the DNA TGTGCCACCAGTGACGTGGGAGACACAGATACGCAGTATTTT. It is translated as CATSDVGDTDTQYF.